This T cell receptor beta chain was recovered during a study of a mutant IDH1 vaccine in newly diagnosed glioma. Assay used: immunoSEQ multiplex PCR; TCRdb lists only in-frame clones, some missing. This sample has some 57,000 clones, with around 84% found just once. Regarding the study as a whole: Pseudoprogression apparently tracked independently of changes in top peripheral T cell clonotypes.

The sample's time point: week 35, safety follow-up. All doses held 300 ug of mutant IDH1 20-mer peptide, with topical imiquimod. Germline CDR1 and CDR2: PRHDT and FYEKMQ (reference sequence). Trimming cost V 5 bases and J 0 bases, with 14 bases left between them. This CDR3 comprises 16 residues. Details on this clone: Its matching antigen is unknown.

The source of this sequence is a woman aged 18-35 years with glioma. The sequenced sample was PBMCs, obtained from a glioma patient whose treatment included an IDH1 peptide vaccine. V usage is TRBV13 and J usage is TRBJ1-3; D call uncertain. The CDR3 DNA reads as TGTGCCAGCAGCCCTCAGGACTGGAGCTCTGGAAACACCATATATTTT. It translates to CASSPQDWSSGNTIYF. Full variable domain (outside the CDR3, taken from reference TRBV13 and TRBJ1-3): AAGVIQSPRHLIKEKRETATLKCYPIPRHDTVYWYQQGPGQDPQFLISFYEKMQSDKGSIPDRFSAQQFSDYHSELNMSSLELGDSALYFCASSPQDWSSGNTIYFGEGSWLTVV.